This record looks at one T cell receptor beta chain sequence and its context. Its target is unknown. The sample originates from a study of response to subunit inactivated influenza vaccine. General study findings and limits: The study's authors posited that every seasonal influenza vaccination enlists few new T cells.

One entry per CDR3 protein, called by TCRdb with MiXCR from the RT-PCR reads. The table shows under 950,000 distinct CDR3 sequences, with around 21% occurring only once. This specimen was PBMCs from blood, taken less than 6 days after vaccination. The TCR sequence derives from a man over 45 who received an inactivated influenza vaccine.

This CDR3 is CASSLRVLAGGPYTDTQYF. Written as DNA, the CDR3 is TGTGCCAGCAGCTTACGGGTACTAGCGGGGGGCCCTTACACAGATACGCAGTATTTT. This rearrangement joins TRBV7-8 to TRBJ2-3; 12 bases agree with TRBD2. The CDR3 consists of 19 residues. The ends lost 2 bases at V and 2 bases at J; junction bases unmatched: 11. The germline gives CDR1 SGHVS, CDR2 FQNEAQ.